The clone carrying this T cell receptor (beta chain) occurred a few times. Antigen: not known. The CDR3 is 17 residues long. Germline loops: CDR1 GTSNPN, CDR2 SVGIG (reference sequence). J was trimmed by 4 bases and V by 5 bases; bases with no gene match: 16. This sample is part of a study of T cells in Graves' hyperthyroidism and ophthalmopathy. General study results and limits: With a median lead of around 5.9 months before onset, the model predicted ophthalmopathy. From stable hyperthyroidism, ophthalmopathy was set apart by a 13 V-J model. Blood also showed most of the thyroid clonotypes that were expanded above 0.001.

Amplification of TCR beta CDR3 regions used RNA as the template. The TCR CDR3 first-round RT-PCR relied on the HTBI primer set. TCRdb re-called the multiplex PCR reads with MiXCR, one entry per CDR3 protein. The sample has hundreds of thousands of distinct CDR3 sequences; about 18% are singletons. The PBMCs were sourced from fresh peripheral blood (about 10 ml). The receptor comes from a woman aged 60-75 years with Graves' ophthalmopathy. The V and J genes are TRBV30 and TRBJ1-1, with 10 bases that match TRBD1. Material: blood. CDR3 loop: CAWGPPGTGDIFTEAFF. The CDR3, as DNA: TGTGCCTGGGGCCCTCCCGGGACAGGGGATATCTTCACTGAAGCTTTCTTT.